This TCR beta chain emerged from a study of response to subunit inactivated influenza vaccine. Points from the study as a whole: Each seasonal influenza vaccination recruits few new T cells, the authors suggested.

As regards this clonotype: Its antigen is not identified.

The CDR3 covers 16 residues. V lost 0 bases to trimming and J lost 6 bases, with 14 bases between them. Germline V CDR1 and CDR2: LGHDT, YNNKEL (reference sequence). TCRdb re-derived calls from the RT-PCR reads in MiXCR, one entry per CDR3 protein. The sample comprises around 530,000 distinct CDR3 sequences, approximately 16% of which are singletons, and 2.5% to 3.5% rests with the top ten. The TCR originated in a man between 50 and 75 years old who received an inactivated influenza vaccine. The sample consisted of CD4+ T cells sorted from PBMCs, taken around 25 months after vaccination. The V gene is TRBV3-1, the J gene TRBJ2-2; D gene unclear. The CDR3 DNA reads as TGTGCCAGCAGCCAAGATAGGTTAAGAGAACCCGGGGAGCTGTTTTTT. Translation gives CASSQDRLREPGELFF.